This TCR beta chain appears in the sequencing data of a study of T cell repertoires in cytomegalovirus infection. TCRdb re-called the reads through MiXCR, storing one row per CDR3 protein. The sample consists of roughly 280,000 distinct CDR3 sequences, roughly a fifth of them appearing once. This clonotype appeared many times. Its antigen remains unknown. There are 16 residues in the CDR3. The germline V gene has CDR1 SEHNR and CDR2 FQNEAQ (reference sequence). Trimming cost V 5 bases and J 0 bases, with 15 bases left between them. The clonotype comes from a human donor in good health (CMV status not recorded). Some clones in this sample may be carry-over from other donors' samples. The chain employs TRBV7-9 and TRBJ2-3; possibly TRBD1 for D (6 bases). Sequencing was performed on cultured PBMCs, taken from culture after CMV antigen stimulation. Here the CDR3 DNA reads TGTGCCAGCAGCCCCCCAGGGGCGTCTAGCACAGATACGCAGTATTTT. It encodes CASSPPGASSTDTQYF. The whole variable domain, remainder taken from reference TRBV7-9 and TRBJ2-3, is DTGVSQNPRHKITKRGQNVTFRCDPISEHNRLYWYRQTLGQGPEFLTYFQNEAQLEKSRLLSDRFSAERPKGSFSTLEIQRTEQGDSAMYLCASSPPGASSTDTQYFGPGTRLTVL.